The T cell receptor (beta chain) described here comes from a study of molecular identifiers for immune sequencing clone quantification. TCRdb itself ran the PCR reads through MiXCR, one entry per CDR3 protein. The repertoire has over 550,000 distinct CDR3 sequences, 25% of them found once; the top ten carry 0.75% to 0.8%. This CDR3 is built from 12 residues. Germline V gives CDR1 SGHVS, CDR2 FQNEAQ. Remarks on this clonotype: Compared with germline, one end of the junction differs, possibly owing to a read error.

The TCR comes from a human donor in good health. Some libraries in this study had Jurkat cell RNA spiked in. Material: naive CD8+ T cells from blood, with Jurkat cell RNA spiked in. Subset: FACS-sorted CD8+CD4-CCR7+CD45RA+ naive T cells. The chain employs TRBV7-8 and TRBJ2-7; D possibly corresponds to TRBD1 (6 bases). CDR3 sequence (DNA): TGTACCAGCAGCTTAGAGGGGGACGAGCAGTACTTC. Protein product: CTSSLEGDEQYF.